This entry describes one T cell receptor beta chain. This sample is drawn from a study of CD8 T cells in Susac syndrome. Reverse transcription of 0.5 to 1 ug RNA used random hexamers. An immunoSEQ multiplex PCR amplified TCR beta CDR3 over 54 Vbeta and 13 Jbeta. MiXCR was run by TCRdb on the immunoSEQ multiplex PCR reads, yielding one entry per CDR3 protein. The sample has roughly 190,000 distinct CDR3 sequences; about 91% are singletons. V lost 2 bases and J 4 bases, leaving 16 bases between the germline ends. Germline V gene lookup returns CDR1 SGHAT and CDR2 FQNNGV. This CDR3 comprises 16 residues. This sequence joins TRBV11-2 and TRBJ2-3, with D uncertain. The source is a human donor with Susac syndrome. Sequencing input: CD4+ T cells from PBMCs. The CDR3 region is CASSLMASYGPDTQYF. The CDR3 bases are TGTGCCAGCAGCTTAATGGCTTCTTACGGCCCAGATACGCAGTATTTT. The whole variable domain, remainder taken from reference TRBV11-2 and TRBJ2-3, is EAGVAQSPRYKIIEKRQSVAFWCNPISGHATLYWYQQILGQGPKLLIQFQNNGVVDDSQLPKDRFSAERLKGVDSTLKIQPAKLEDSAVYLCASSLMASYGPDTQYFGPGTRLTVL.